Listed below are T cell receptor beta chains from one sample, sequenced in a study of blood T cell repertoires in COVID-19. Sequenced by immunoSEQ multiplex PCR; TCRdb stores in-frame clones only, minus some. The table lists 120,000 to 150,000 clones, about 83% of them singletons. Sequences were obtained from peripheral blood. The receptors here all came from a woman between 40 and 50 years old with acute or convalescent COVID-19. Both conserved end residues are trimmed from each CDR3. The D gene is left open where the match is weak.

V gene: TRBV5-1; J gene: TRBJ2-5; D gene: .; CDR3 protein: ASSLARSGGETQY
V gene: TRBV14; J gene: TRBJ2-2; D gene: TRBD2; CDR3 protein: ASSQDPSFGGGRRRGGELF
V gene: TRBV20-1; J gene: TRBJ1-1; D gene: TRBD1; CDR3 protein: SALRGLEAF
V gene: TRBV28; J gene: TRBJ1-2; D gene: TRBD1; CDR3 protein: ASSTYRGHYGYT
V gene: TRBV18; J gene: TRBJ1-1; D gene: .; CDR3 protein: ASSPGQSVNTEAF
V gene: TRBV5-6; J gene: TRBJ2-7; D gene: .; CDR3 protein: ASSFDSVSYEQY
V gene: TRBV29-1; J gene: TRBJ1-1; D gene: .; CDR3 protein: SVCSQTRNTEAF
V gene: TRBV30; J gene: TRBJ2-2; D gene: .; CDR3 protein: AWSTNRVSGELF
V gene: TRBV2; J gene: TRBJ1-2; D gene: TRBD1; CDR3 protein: ASSETTGGRYGYT
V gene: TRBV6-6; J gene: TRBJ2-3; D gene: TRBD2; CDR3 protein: ASIRTSGGPSIGTDTQY
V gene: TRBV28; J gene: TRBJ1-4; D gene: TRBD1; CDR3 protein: ASGGTANEKLF
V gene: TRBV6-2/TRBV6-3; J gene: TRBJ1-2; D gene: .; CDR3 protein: ASSYWEEGYT
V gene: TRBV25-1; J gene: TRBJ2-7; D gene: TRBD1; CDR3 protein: ASSEQGDEQY
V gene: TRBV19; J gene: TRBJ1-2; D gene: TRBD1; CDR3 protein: ASSKPRQGAIYGYT
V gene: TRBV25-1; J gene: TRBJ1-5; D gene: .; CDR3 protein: ASSGGVGNQPQH
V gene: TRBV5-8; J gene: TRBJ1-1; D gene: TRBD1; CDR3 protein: ASSLRGGGNTEAF
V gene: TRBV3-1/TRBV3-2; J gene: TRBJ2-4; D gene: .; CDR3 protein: ASTRPRGGDSRLKNIQY
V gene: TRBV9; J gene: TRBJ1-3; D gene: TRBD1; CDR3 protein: ASSPRTGSGNTIY
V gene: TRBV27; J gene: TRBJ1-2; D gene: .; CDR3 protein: ASSLSSGDLSYT
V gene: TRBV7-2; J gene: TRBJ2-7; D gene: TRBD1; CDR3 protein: ASMRGQDRIQ
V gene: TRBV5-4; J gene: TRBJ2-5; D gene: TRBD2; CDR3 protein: ASSLGTSGGIETQY
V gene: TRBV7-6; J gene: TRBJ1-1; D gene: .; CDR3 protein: ASSTQTGRGEGPEAF
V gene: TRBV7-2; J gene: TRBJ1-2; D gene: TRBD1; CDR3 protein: ASSHGQGNYGYT
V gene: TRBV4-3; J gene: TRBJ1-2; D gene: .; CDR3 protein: ASSPRGSGETGYT
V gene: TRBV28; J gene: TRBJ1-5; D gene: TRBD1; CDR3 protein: ASMQGGSNQPQH
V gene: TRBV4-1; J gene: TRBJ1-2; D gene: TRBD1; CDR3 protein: ASSPPGQGFGYT
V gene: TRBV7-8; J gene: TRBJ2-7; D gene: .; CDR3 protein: ASSLVVKHEQY
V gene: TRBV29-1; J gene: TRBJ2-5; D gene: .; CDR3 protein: SVVPRAQETQY
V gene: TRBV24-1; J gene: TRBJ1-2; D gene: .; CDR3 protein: ATSRGVMAGYT
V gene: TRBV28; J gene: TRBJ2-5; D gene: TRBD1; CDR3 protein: ASSWGRGTAAETQY
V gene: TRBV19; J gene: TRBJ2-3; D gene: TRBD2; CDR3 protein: ASSIGVGGRTDTQY
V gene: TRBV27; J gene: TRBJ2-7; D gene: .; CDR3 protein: ASRGDRRPYEQY
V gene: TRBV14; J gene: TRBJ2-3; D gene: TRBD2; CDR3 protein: ASSHWESASGGVTDTQY
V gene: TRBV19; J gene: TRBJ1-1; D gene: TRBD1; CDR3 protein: ASKPGQAYMNTEAF
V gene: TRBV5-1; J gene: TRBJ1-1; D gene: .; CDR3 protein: ASRKEGKGTEAF
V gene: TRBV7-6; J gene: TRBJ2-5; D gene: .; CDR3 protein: ASSLAGHSSETQY
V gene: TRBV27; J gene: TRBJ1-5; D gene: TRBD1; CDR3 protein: ASADRPGSNQPQH
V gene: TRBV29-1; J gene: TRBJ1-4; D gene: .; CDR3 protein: SVAGDWGKLF
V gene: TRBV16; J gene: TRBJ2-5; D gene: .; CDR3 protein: ASSQLTVKGTQY
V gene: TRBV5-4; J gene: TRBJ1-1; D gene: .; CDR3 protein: ASSDSYREAF
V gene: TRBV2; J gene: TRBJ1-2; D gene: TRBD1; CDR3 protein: ASSERLGQGYT
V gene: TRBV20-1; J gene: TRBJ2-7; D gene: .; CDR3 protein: SASQTVYTYEQY
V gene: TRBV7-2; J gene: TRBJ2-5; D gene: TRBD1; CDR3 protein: ASSEGTVQETQY
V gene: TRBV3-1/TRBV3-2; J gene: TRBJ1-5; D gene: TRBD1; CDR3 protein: ASSQVRTGDQPQH
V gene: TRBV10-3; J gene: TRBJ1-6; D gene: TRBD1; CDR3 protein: ATRQGSQGNSPLH
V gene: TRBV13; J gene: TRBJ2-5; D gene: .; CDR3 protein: ASSLTSETQY
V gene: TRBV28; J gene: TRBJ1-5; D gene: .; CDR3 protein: AGSGDSNQPQH
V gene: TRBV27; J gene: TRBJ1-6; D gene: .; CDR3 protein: ASSLSGNNSPLH
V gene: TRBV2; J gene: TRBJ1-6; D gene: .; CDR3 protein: ASSEAPFPEGDSPLH
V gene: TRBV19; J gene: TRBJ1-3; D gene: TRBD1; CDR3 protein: ASTPLPNRGPSGNTIY